The rows below give T cell receptor beta chains drawn from one sample of a study of blood T cell repertoires in COVID-19. Using immunoSEQ multiplex PCR, the repertoire was profiled, and TCRdb retains in-frame clones only, with some absent. Of about 270,000 clones detected, approximately 92% appear once; the ten largest clones hold under 3%. The specimen was PBMCs or T cells enriched from blood (not recorded which). The receptors come from a young woman who had recovered from COVID-19. The CDR3 runs from the conserved cysteine through the conserved F or W. The D gene is left open where the match is weak. Rows may omit the clone size; those that give it use once, few, many or a size class.

D: -
V: TRBV25-1
J: TRBJ1-2
size: -
CDR3: CASSEYGGSYGYTF
DNA: TGTGCCAGCAGTGAATACGGGGGTAGCTATGGCTACACCTTC

D: TRBD1
V: TRBV27
J: TRBJ1-6
size: -
CDR3: CASSSYDRGDNSPLHF
DNA: TGTGCCAGCAGTTCCTATGACAGGGGGGATAATTCACCCCTCCACTTT

D: -
V: TRBV12-5
J: TRBJ2-3
size: -
CDR3: CASGLDGGNTDTQYF
DNA: TGTGCTAGTGGTTTGGACGGAGGGAACACAGATACGCAGTATTTT

D: TRBD1
V: TRBV6-5
J: TRBJ2-7
size: once
CDR3: CASSLRTGGFYEQYF
DNA: TGTGCCAGCAGTTTGAGGACAGGGGGTTTCTACGAGCAGTACTTC

D: -
V: TRBV28
J: TRBJ1-1
size: -
CDR3: CASSSGYTEAFF
DNA: TGTGCCAGCAGTTCCGGGTACACTGAAGCTTTCTTT

D: TRBD1
V: TRBV7-9
J: TRBJ1-2
size: -
CDR3: CASIPGQGLLYGYTF
DNA: TGTGCCAGTATACCGGGACAGGGGCTGCTATATGGCTACACCTTC

D: -
V: TRBV3-1/TRBV3-2
J: TRBJ2-7
size: -
CDR3: CASSQAGVNEQYF
DNA: TGTGCCAGCAGCCAAGCGGGGGTAAACGAGCAGTACTTC

D: -
V: TRBV10-3
J: TRBJ2-7
size: -
CDR3: CAISGTQATEQYF
DNA: TGTGCCATCAGTGGGACACAGGCGACCGAGCAGTACTTC

D: -
V: TRBV5-1
J: TRBJ2-3
size: -
CDR3: CASSLYFTDTQYF
DNA: TGCGCCAGCAGCTTGTACTTCACAGATACGCAGTATTTT

D: TRBD1
V: TRBV19
J: TRBJ2-3
size: -
CDR3: CASSINEGQGIDTQYF
DNA: TGTGCCAGTAGTATAAACGAGGGACAGGGGATAGATACGCAGTATTTT

D: TRBD1
V: TRBV19
J: TRBJ1-2
size: -
CDR3: CASKLGQGNYGYTF
DNA: TGTGCCAGTAAATTGGGACAGGGAAACTATGGCTACACCTTC

D: -
V: TRBV6-5
J: TRBJ1-6
size: -
CDR3: CASTSYRSSPLHF
DNA: TGTGCCAGCACCTCTTATCGTAGTTCACCCCTCCACTTT

D: -
V: TRBV19
J: TRBJ2-1
size: -
CDR3: CASSIAGGEQFF
DNA: TGTGCCAGTAGTATAGCCGGCGGTGAGCAGTTCTTC

D: -
V: TRBV28
J: TRBJ2-7
size: -
CDR3: CASSHRDLSYEQYF
DNA: TGTGCCAGCAGCCACAGGGATCTCTCCTACGAGCAGTACTTC

D: -
V: TRBV2
J: TRBJ1-1
size: -
CDR3: CASSPPGGNTEAFF
DNA: TGTGCCAGCAGTCCCCCGGGGGGGAACACTGAAGCTTTCTTT

D: -
V: TRBV11-2
J: TRBJ1-5
size: -
CDR3: CASSRGGDQPQHF
DNA: TGTGCCAGCAGCCGTGGAGGGGATCAGCCCCAGCATTTT

D: -
V: TRBV3-1/TRBV3-2
J: TRBJ1-2
size: -
CDR3: CASSQATRGDYTF
DNA: TGTGCCAGCAGCCAAGCGACACGGGGGGACTACACCTTC

D: TRBD2
V: TRBV5-1
J: TRBJ2-7
size: once
CDR3: CASSLRAGDYEQYF
DNA: TGCGCCAGCAGCCTCCGAGCGGGGGACTACGAGCAGTACTTC

D: -
V: TRBV7-2
J: TRBJ2-1
size: -
CDR3: CASNTGSNEQFF
DNA: TGTGCCAGCAACACAGGGTCGAATGAGCAGTTCTTC

D: TRBD1
V: TRBV2
J: TRBJ1-2
size: -
CDR3: CASSEQGAITGYTF
DNA: TGTGCCAGCAGTGAGCAGGGGGCGATAACTGGCTACACCTTC

D: -
V: TRBV27
J: TRBJ1-4
size: -
CDR3: CASSSSYRVINEKLFF
DNA: TGTGCCAGCAGTTCATCCTACAGAGTTATAAATGAAAAACTGTTTTTT

D: -
V: TRBV28
J: TRBJ2-3
size: -
CDR3: CASSRGGLDTQYF
DNA: TGTGCCAGCAGCAGAGGGGGTTTGGATACGCAGTATTTT

D: -
V: TRBV5-1
J: TRBJ2-1
size: -
CDR3: CASSLAGTGGAHEQFF
DNA: TGCGCCAGCAGCTTGGCCGGGACTGGAGGGGCCCATGAGCAGTTCTTC

D: TRBD1
V: TRBV27
J: TRBJ1-1
size: -
CDR3: CASSKTGENTEAFF
DNA: TGTGCCAGCAGTAAGACAGGGGAGAACACTGAAGCTTTCTTT

D: -
V: TRBV24-1
J: TRBJ1-5
size: -
CDR3: CATSDSDPRAQHF
DNA: TGTGCCACCAGTGATTCAGACCCTAGAGCCCAGCATTTT

D: TRBD2
V: TRBV28
J: TRBJ2-5
size: -
CDR3: CATVGLAQETQYF
DNA: TGTGCCACCGTCGGACTAGCGCAAGAGACCCAGTACTTC

D: TRBD1
V: TRBV9
J: TRBJ1-2
size: -
CDR3: CASSAGTANYGYTF
DNA: TGTGCCAGCAGCGCCGGGACAGCCAACTATGGCTACACCTTC

D: TRBD2
V: TRBV3-1/TRBV3-2
J: TRBJ2-5
size: -
CDR3: CASSPDSGGLETQYF
DNA: TGTGCCAGCAGCCCAGACAGCGGGGGGCTAGAGACCCAGTACTTC

D: -
V: TRBV6-6
J: TRBJ1-2
size: -
CDR3: CASSLRTNPRVFYGYTF
DNA: TGTGCCAGCAGTCTACGTACAAACCCCAGGGTATTCTATGGCTACACCTTC

D: TRBD1
V: TRBV27
J: TRBJ1-4
size: -
CDR3: CASSIQGGNEKLFF
DNA: TGTGCCAGCAGTATACAGGGGGGAAATGAAAAACTGTTTTTT

D: TRBD2
V: TRBV30
J: TRBJ2-2
size: -
CDR3: CAWSGLAGGELFF
DNA: TGTGCCTGGAGTGGACTAGCCGGCGGGGAGCTGTTTTTT

D: TRBD1
V: TRBV10-2
J: TRBJ2-1
size: -
CDR3: CASSPYRGPSGNEQFF
DNA: TGCGCCAGCAGTCCCTACAGGGGGCCCTCTGGAAATGAGCAGTTCTTC

D: -
V: TRBV7-6
J: TRBJ1-1
size: once
CDR3: CASSPRQIYTEAFF
DNA: TGTGCCAGCAGCCCAAGACAGATATACACTGAAGCTTTCTTT

D: TRBD1
V: TRBV4-1
J: TRBJ1-1
size: once
CDR3: CASSQERQGRAFF
DNA: TGCGCCAGCAGCCAAGAGAGACAGGGTCGAGCTTTCTTT

D: -
V: TRBV20-1
J: TRBJ2-1
size: -
CDR3: CSARGANEQFF
DNA: TGCAGTGCTAGGGGGGCCAATGAGCAGTTCTTC

D: -
V: TRBV27
J: TRBJ1-2
size: -
CDR3: CASSFVGQGYGYTF
DNA: TGTGCCAGCAGTTTTGTAGGACAAGGCTATGGCTACACCTTC

D: TRBD2
V: TRBV9
J: TRBJ2-1
size: once
CDR3: CASSVSGGGYNEQFF
DNA: TGTGCCAGCAGCGTCAGCGGGGGGGGATACAATGAGCAGTTCTTC

D: -
V: TRBV7-3
J: TRBJ1-6
size: few
CDR3: CASSPGPVNSPLHF
DNA: TGTGCCAGCAGCCCAGGGCCCGTTAATTCACCCCTCCACTTT

D: TRBD1
V: TRBV2
J: TRBJ1-4
size: once
CDR3: CASSEETGDGDEKLFF
DNA: TGTGCCAGCAGTGAAGAAACAGGGGATGGGGATGAAAAACTGTTTTTT

D: -
V: TRBV6-5
J: TRBJ2-4
size: -
CDR3: CASSSTVKNIQYF
DNA: TGTGCCAGCAGTTCTACAGTCAAAAACATTCAGTACTTC

D: -
V: TRBV6-5
J: TRBJ1-1
size: once
CDR3: CASSYTVVTEAFF
DNA: TGTGCCAGCAGTTATACGGTAGTCACTGAAGCTTTCTTT

D: -
V: TRBV7-6
J: TRBJ2-3
size: -
CDR3: CASSLGVGGAFGDTQYF
DNA: TGTGCCAGCAGCTTGGGGGTAGGGGGGGCCTTTGGAGATACGCAGTATTTT

D: -
V: TRBV6-1
J: TRBJ2-7
size: few
CDR3: CASSEEGSLTYEQYF
DNA: TGTGCCAGCAGTGAAGAGGGGTCCTTGACCTACGAGCAGTACTTC

D: TRBD1
V: TRBV5-4
J: TRBJ1-5
size: -
CDR3: CASSSSTGRNQPQHF
DNA: TGTGCCAGCAGCTCCTCGACAGGGCGTAATCAGCCCCAGCATTTT

D: -
V: TRBV27
J: TRBJ1-1
size: -
CDR3: CASITQEMNTEAFF
DNA: TGTGCCAGCATAACCCAGGAAATGAACACTGAAGCTTTCTTT

D: -
V: TRBV11-2
J: TRBJ2-5
size: -
CDR3: CASSLGLLFKETQYF
DNA: TGTGCCAGCAGCTTAGGGTTACTATTCAAAGAGACCCAGTACTTC

D: -
V: TRBV19
J: TRBJ1-5
size: -
CDR3: CASTPSGGGGQPQHF
DNA: TGTGCCAGTACCCCTTCGGGGGGGGGAGGCCAGCCCCAGCATTTT

D: -
V: TRBV7-2
J: TRBJ1-6
size: -
CDR3: CASSLVTGSSYNSPLHF
DNA: TGTGCCAGCAGCTTGGTGACGGGGAGCTCCTATAATTCACCCCTCCACTTT

D: TRBD1
V: TRBV9
J: TRBJ1-6
size: -
CDR3: CASSVGQGDNSPLHF
DNA: TGTGCCAGCAGCGTAGGGCAGGGGGACAATTCACCCCTCCACTTT

D: -
V: TRBV18
J: TRBJ1-3
size: -
CDR3: CASSQKGPSGNTIYF
DNA: TGTGCCAGCTCTCAAAAGGGGCCCTCTGGAAACACCATATATTTT

D: -
V: TRBV9
J: TRBJ2-5
size: -
CDR3: CASSVDRGETQYF
DNA: TGTGCCAGCAGCGTAGATCGGGGGGAGACCCAGTACTTC

D: TRBD1
V: TRBV2
J: TRBJ1-1
size: -
CDR3: CASRGQGSRYTEAFF
DNA: TGTGCCAGCAGGGGACAGGGTTCGAGGTACACTGAAGCTTTCTTT